The entry below gives a single TCR beta chain sequence along with its context. Its antigen is currently unknown. This entry belongs to a study of cytotoxic CD8 clonotypes in ibrutinib-treated CLL. The wider study: Among patients, around 25 responded partially and 2 completely; roughly 14 then stayed remitted and about 12 progressed after median approximately 68 months.

Investigators sought sequencing depths of between 1 in 200,000 and 1 in 1 million T cells. Sequencing used immunoSEQ multiplex PCR; TCRdb keeps in-frame clones, though not all of them. The sample yields under 300,000 clones, under 75% seen once. Regarding the study as a whole: The public clonotypes identified were infrequent and showed contraction or stability on treatment.

The CDR3 covers 15 residues. The V end was cut by 4 bases, the J end by 9 bases, with 22 bases between. Per the germline V gene, CDR1 is MNHNY and CDR2 is SVGAGI (reference sequence). Frozen-stored PBMCs produced approximately 2 micrograms of genomic DNA for TCR beta libraries. This TCR was recovered from a human donor with chronic lymphocytic leukemia. Sequences were derived from PBMCs, sampled after 24 months of ibrutinib treatment. The chain carries TRBV6-6 and TRBJ2-7; D possibly matches TRBD1 or TRBD2 (5 bases each). The CDR3 DNA follows: TGTGCCAGCAGTTCTACACTCATCGGGGCGCAGGGGCAGTACTTC. The encoded protein is CASSSTLIGAQGQYF.